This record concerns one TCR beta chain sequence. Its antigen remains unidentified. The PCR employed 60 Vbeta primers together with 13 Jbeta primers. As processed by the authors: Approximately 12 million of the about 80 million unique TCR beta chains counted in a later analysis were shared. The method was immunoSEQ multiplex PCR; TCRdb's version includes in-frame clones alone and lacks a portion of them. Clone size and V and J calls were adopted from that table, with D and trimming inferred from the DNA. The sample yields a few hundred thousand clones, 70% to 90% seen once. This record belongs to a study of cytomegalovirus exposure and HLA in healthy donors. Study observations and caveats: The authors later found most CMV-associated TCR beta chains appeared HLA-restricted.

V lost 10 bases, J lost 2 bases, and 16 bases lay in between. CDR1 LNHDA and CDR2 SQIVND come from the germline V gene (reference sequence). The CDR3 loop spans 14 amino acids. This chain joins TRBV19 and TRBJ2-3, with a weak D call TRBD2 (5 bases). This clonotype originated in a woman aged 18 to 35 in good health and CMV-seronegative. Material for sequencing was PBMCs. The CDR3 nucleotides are TGTGCCACACCTGGGCGGGCGTACACAGATACGCAGTATTTT. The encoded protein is CATPGRAYTDTQYF.